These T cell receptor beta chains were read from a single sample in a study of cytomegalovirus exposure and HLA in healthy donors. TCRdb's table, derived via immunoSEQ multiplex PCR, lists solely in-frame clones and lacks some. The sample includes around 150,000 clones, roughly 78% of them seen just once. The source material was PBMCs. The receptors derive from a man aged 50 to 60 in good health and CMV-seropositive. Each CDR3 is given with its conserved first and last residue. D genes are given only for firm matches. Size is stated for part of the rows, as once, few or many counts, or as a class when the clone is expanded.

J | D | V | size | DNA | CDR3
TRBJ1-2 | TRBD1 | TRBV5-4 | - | TGTGCCAGCAGCAGGGACAGCGACTATGGCTACACCTTC | CASSRDSDYGYTF
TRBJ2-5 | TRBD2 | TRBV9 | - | TGTGCCAGCAGCGTAGGGGCTAGCGGAGGCCAAGAGACCCAGTACTTC | CASSVGASGGQETQYF
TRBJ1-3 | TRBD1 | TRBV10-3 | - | TGTGCCATCAGCCGGGGACAGGGGGCGATGAACACCATATATTTT | CAISRGQGAMNTIYF
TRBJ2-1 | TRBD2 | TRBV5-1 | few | TGCGCCAGCAGCTTGGACCCTACTAGCGGGAGAGGGGCCTACAATGAGCAGTTCTTC | CASSLDPTSGRGAYNEQFF
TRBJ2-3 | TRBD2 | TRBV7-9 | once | TGTGCCAGCAGTCCCACCAGGACTAGCGGTAGCACAGATACGCAGTATTTT | CASSPTRTSGSTDTQYF
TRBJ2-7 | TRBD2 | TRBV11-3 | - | TGTGCCAGCAGCTCCCGGGATCGAGCGGGGGGCGAGCAGTACTTC | CASSSRDRAGGEQYF
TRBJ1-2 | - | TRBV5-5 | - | TGTGCCAGCAGCTTGGATAGCTCCTATGGCTACACCTTC | CASSLDSSYGYTF
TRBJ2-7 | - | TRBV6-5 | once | TGTGCCAGCAGCTACGACGGAGTCTACGAGCAGTACTTC | CASSYDGVYEQYF
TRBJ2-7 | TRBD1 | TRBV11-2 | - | TGTGCCAGCAGCTCGACAGGGGGACCCTACGAGCAGTACTTC | CASSSTGGPYEQYF
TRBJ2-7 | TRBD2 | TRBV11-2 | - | TGTGCCAGCAGCTTAACAAGCGGGAGGGCCACCAAACACTTC | CASSLTSGRATKHF
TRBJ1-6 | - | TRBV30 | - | TGTGCCTGGAACAGAGACACGCGTAATTCACCCCTCCACTTT | CAWNRDTRNSPLHF
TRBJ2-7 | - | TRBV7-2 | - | TGTGCCAGCAGCTTACAAGGGCGGGCCTACGAGCAGTACTTC | CASSLQGRAYEQYF
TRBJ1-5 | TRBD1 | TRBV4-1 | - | TGCGCCAGCAGCCAAGATGGTGGGACAGGGTTTTCCGAAAGCCAGCCCCAGCATTTT | CASSQDGGTGFSESQPQHF
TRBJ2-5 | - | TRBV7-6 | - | TGTGCCAGCAGCTTAGCTGGCAGGGCGGAGACCCAGTACTTC | CASSLAGRAETQYF
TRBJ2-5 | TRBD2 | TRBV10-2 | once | TGCGCCAGCAGTGCCCTAGCGGGTTACCAAGAGACCCAGTACTTC | CASSALAGYQETQYF
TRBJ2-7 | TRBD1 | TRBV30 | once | TGTGCCTGGAGACTCAGGGACAGTCGCAAGCACGAGCAGTACTTC | CAWRLRDSRKHEQYF
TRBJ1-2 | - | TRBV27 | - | TGTGCCAGCAGTTTTGGCCAGAACTATGGCTACACCTTC | CASSFGQNYGYTF
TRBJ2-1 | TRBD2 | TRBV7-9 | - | TGTGCCAGCAGCTCACTAGCGGGAGCCGAAAACTCCTACAATGAGCAGTTCTTC | CASSSLAGAENSYNEQFF
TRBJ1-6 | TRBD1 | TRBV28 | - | TGTGCCAGCGAGACAAACCGACGAGGGACAGGGAGCGTTTCACCCCTCCACTTT | CASETNRRGTGSVSPLHF
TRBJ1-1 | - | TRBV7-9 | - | TGTGCCAGCAGCTCGCTGTGGGGAGGCACTGAAGCTTTCTTT | CASSSLWGGTEAFF
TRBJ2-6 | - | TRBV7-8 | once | TGTGCCAGCAGCGTTAGCGGTAGCTCTGGGGCCAACGTCCTGACTTTC | CASSVSGSSGANVLTF
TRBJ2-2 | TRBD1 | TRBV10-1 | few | TGCGCCAGCAGTAGGGGACAGGGGGCCGGGGAGCTGTTTTTT | CASSRGQGAGELFF
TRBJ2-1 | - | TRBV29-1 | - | TGCAGCGGATCGACTCCGGGGGTTGAGCAGTTCTTC | CSGSTPGVEQFF
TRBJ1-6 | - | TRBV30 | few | TGTGCCTGTGGGAGTTTTCCTAATTCACCCCTCCACTTT | CACGSFPNSPLHF
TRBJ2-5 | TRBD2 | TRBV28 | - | TGTGCCAGCAGGGTAGCGGGAGGGCCTGGAGAGCAGTACTTC | CASRVAGGPGEQYF
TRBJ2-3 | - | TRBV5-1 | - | TGCGCCAGCAGCCCAAGCACAGATACGCAGTATTTT | CASSPSTDTQYF
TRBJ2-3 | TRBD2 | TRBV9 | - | TGTGCCAGCAGCGTAGCGCCAGCGGGAATCACAGATACGCAGTATTTT | CASSVAPAGITDTQYF
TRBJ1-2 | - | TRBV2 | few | TGTGCCAGCAGTCGCGAGCGGTATGAGGGCTACACCTTC | CASSRERYEGYTF
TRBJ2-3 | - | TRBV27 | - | TGTGCCAGCGGATCGGGATCAGCCCCAGATACGCAGTATTTT | CASGSGSAPDTQYF
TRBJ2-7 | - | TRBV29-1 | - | TGCAGCGTTGAACTGGACTACTACGAGCAGTACTTC | CSVELDYYEQYF
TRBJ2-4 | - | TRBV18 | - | TGTGCCAGCTCACCACCTGATCATAGGGGAACCATTCAGTACTTC | CASSPPDHRGTIQYF
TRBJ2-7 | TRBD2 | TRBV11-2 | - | TGTGCCAGCAGCTATGGACTAGCGGGTGAATGGGAGCAGTACTTC | CASSYGLAGEWEQYF
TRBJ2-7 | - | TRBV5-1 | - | TGCGCCAGCAGCTTGTTCAGGGAGCAGTACTTC | CASSLFREQYF
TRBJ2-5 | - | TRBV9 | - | TGTGCCAGCAGCGTAAATCCCAGGCCCGCGGAGACCCAGTACTTC | CASSVNPRPAETQYF
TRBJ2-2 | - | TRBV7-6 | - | TGTGCCAGCAGTCCTATGAAACAGGTTCCTTACACCGGGGAGCTGTTTTTT | CASSPMKQVPYTGELFF
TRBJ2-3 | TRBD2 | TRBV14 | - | TGTGCCAGCAGCCAAGAAGGTGGGACTAACGAAGATACGCAGTATTTT | CASSQEGGTNEDTQYF
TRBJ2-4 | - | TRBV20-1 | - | TGCAGTGCTACCCCCGCGGACGGGAGTTACTTC | CSATPADGSYF
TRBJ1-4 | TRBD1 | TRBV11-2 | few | TGTGCCAGCAGCTGGTCCGGGACAGTGGAAAAACTGTTTTTT | CASSWSGTVEKLFF
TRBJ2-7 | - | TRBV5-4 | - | TGTGCCAGCAGCTTGGGTAGCGCAAGGACCTACGAGCAGTACTTC | CASSLGSARTYEQYF
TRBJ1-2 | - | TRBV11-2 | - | TGTGCCAGCAGCGGCGCGGGGGCGATAAGTGGCTACACCTTC | CASSGAGAISGYTF
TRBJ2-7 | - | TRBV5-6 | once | TGTGCCAGCAGCTTGTTTGGCAGGGGTGCCGAGCAGTACTTC | CASSLFGRGAEQYF
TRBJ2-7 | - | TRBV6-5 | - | TGTGCCAGCAGTTATGGCAGCAGGGGACCCTACGAGCAGTACTTC | CASSYGSRGPYEQYF
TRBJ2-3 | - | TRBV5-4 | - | TGTGCCAGCAGTAATCAGGGGCCAGATACGCAGTATTTT | CASSNQGPDTQYF
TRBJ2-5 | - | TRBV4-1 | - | TGCGCCAGCAGCCAAGAATCAACAGGGTACGAGACCCAGTACTTC | CASSQESTGYETQYF
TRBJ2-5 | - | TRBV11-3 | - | TGTGCCAGCAGTCAGGGAGAGACCCAGTACTTC | CASSQGETQYF
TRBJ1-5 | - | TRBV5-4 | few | TGTGCCAGCAGCTTGGCCGGGGAGGGTCAGCCCCAGCATTTT | CASSLAGEGQPQHF
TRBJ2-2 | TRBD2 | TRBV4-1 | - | TGCGCCAGCAGCCAAGCTGGTAGACTAGCGGGGAACACCGGGGAGCTGTTTTTT | CASSQAGRLAGNTGELFF
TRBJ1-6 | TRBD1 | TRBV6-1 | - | TGTGCCAGCAGTGGGACAGGGGAGCTTAATTCACCCCTCCACTTT | CASSGTGELNSPLHF
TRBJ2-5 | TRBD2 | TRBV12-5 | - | TGTGCTAGTGGGGGGGGGATACAAGGGACCCAGTACTTC | CASGGGIQGTQYF
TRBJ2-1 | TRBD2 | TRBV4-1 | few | TGCGCCAGCAGCCAAGGGGCCACTAGCGGATTCTCCTACAATGAGCAGTTCTTC | CASSQGATSGFSYNEQFF
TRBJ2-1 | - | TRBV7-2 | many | TGTGCCAGCAGCTTAGGAGAGCTTAATGAGCAGTTCTTC | CASSLGELNEQFF
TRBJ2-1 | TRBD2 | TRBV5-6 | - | TGTGCCAGCAGCTCCAGCGGGAGGCCTCCGTACAATGAGCAGTTCTTC | CASSSSGRPPYNEQFF
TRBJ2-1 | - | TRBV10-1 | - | TGCGCCAGCAGTGAGTACGGGGACTCCTACAATGAGCAGTTCTTC | CASSEYGDSYNEQFF